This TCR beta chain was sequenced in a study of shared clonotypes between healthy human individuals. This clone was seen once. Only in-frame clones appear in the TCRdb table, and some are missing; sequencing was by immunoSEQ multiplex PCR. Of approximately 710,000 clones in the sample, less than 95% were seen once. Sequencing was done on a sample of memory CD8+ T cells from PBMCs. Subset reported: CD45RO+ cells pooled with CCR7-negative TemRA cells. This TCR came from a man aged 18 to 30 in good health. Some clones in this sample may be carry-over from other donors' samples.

CDR3 region: CASSVVGTGLYNEQFF. CDR3 coding DNA: TGTGCCAGCAGCGTAGTGGGGACGGGACTGTACAATGAGCAGTTCTTC. The V call is TRBV9, the J call TRBJ2-1; maybe TRBD2 (6 bases). The CDR3 is 16 residues long. Trimming took 0 bases from V and 4 from J, leaving 14 bases between them. Germline CDR1 is SGDLS and CDR2 is YYNGEE.